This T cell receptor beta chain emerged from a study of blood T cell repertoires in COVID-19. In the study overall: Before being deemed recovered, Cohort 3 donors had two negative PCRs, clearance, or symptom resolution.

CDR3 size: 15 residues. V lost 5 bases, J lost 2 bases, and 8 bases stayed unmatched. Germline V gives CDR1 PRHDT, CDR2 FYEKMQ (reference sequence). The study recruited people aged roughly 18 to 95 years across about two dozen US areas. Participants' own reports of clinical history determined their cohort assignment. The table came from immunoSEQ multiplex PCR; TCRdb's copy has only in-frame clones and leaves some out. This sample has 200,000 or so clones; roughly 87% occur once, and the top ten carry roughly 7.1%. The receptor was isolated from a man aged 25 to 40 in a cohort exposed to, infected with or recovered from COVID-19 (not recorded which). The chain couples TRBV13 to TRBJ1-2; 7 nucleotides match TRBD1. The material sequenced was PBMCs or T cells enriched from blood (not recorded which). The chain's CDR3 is CASSGRQGRNYGYTF. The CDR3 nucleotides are TGTGCCAGCAGCGGCCGACAGGGTAGAAACTATGGCTACACCTTC.